The 17 T cell receptor beta chains presented below share a single source sample, sequenced in a study of sequential checkpoint blockade in melanoma. Treatment reported: randomized to nivolumab then ipilimumab (arm A) or the reverse (arm B). Clones were sequenced by immunoSEQ multiplex PCR, and TCRdb holds only the in-frame ones, with some missing. The table shows approximately 23,000 clones, with over 75% occurring only once. The input for sequencing was CD8+ T cells sorted from blood (inferred from file names), taken from a patient given nivolumab and ipilimumab in sequence. These receptors were collected from a human donor with melanoma.

This clone was seen a few times. The chain couples TRBV6-6 to TRBJ1-5; 7 positions agree with TRBD1. Germline lookup yields CDR1 MNHNY and CDR2 SVGAGI (reference sequence). The CDR3 has 14 amino acids. J gave up 1 base and V 6 bases, and 3 bases lay outside the gene matches. The CDR3 sequence is CASSPTGSNQPQHF. The DNA of the CDR3 is TGTGCCAGCAGCCCGACAGGGAGCAATCAGCCCCAGCATTTT.

The rearrangement links TRBV9 to TRBJ2-6; 11 bases line up with TRBD1. Trimming took 1 base from V and 2 from J; bases not matched to a gene: 11. The V gene's germline CDR1 is SGDLS and CDR2 YYNGEE. This CDR3 has 20 amino acids. As DNA, the CDR3 is TGTGCCAGCAGCGTAAATCTCAGGACAGGGGGCGCCCCTGGGGCCAACGTCCTGACTTTC. As protein: CASSVNLRTGGAPGANVLTF. The whole variable domain, filled in from reference TRBV9 and TRBJ2-6, reads DSGVTQTPKHLITATGQRVTLRCSPRSGDLSVYWYQQSLDQGLQFLIQYYNGEERAKGNILERFSAQQFPDLHSELNLSSLELGDSALYFCASSVNLRTGGAPGANVLTFGAGSRLTVL.

The chain has TRBV6-5 and TRBJ2-7, with D perhaps matching TRBD1 (6 bases). CDR3 length: 13 residues. V lost 0 bases, J lost 3 bases, and 6 bases lay in between. Germline values: CDR1 MNHEY, CDR2 SVGAGI. CDR3 DNA: TGTGCCAGCAGTTACTCGACAGGCTACGAGCAGTACTTC. Protein: CASSYSTGYEQYF.

This chain joins TRBV4-2 and TRBJ1-3, with D uncertain. V lost 0 bases to trimming and J lost 3 bases, with 12 bases between them. The CDR3 covers 16 residues. Germline V CDR1 and CDR2: LGHNA, YNFKEQ. The CDR3 reads CASSQETRGYGNTIYF. The CDR3 nucleotides read TGTGCCAGCAGCCAAGAGACGAGAGGGTATGGAAACACCATATATTTT.

The chain recombines TRBV6-6 with TRBJ2-7, with D maybe TRBD1 (5 bases). The CDR3 totals 14 residues. Looked up from germline, CDR1 is MNHNY and CDR2 is SVGAGI (reference sequence). The V end was cut by 5 bases, the J end by 10 bases, with 21 bases between. CDR3: CASSIAVGRHGQYF. The CDR3 DNA reads as TGTGCCAGCAGTATCGCCGTGGGGCGCCATGGTCAGTACTTC.

V is TRBV7-9 and J is TRBJ2-2; TRBD2 matches at 10 bases. The CDR3 length is 16 residues. The germline V gene encodes CDR1 SEHNR and CDR2 FQNEAQ (reference sequence). Germline trimming cut 5 bases from V and 3 bases from J; bases unmatched to any gene: 6. DNA of the CDR3: TGTGCCAGCAGCCCCACTAGCGGGGTATACACCGGGGAGCTGTTTTTT. Its translation is CASSPTSGVYTGELFF.

This chain links TRBV4-3 with TRBJ2-1, with 7 bases fitting TRBD1. The CDR3 spans 18 residues. Germline V lookup: CDR1 LGHNA, CDR2 YSLEER. Losses at the gene ends were 1 base for V and 0 bases for J; bases not matched to a gene: 9. CDR3 DNA sequence: TGCGCCAGCAGCCAAGTCGTCGGACAGGTGGGCTCCTACAATGAGCAGTTCTTC. It codes for CASSQVVGQVGSYNEQFF.

The rearrangement links TRBV27 to TRBJ2-1, with D possibly being TRBD2 (5 bases). The CDR3 extends over 14 amino acids. V gave up 3 bases and J gave up 5 bases, with 11 bases separating them. Germline CDR1 reads MNHEY; CDR2 reads SMNVEV (reference sequence). CDR3 amino acids: CASSFLGRNNEQFF. In DNA, the CDR3 is TGTGCCAGCAGTTTCCTTGGGAGAAACAATGAGCAGTTCTTC.

The sample holds a few counts of this clone. The CDR3 reads CASSAQGVRTGGVCQPQHF. The CDR3 DNA follows: TGTGCCAGCAGCGCCCAGGGGGTGCGGACAGGGGGCGTTTGTCAGCCCCAGCATTTT. The gene calls are TRBV7-2 and TRBJ1-5; TRBD1 agrees at 11 bases. From germline, CDR1 is SGHTA and CDR2 FQGNSA. This CDR3 contains 19 residues. J gave up 6 bases and V 5 bases, and 18 bases lay outside the gene matches.

The chain joins TRBV21-1 to TRBJ1-2. TRBV21-1 corresponds to a pseudogene. This CDR3 has 13 amino acids. CDR3 nucleotide sequence: TGTGCCAGCTCTCAAACGGGATACTATGGCTACACCTTC. Translated, it gives CASSQTGYYGYTF.

The chain carries TRBV10-3 and TRBJ2-7; maybe TRBD1 (5 bases). V was trimmed by 3 bases and J by 2 bases, leaving 8 bases between them. CDR1 is ENHRY and CDR2 is SYGVKD in the germline V gene. The CDR3 totals 13 residues. The CDR3 loop is CAISESRAYEQYF. CDR3 in DNA: TGTGCCATCAGTGAATCCAGGGCCTACGAGCAGTACTTC.

Written as DNA, the CDR3 is TGCGCCAGCAGCCAAGAGTTGGGGCAGTCGAACACTGAAGCTTTCTTT. This encodes CASSQELGQSNTEAFF. This chain joins TRBV4-1 and TRBJ1-1, with D maybe TRBD1 (5 bases). This CDR3 is 16 amino acids long. The V and J ends lost 0 bases and 1 base respectively, with 12 bases between them. Germline CDR1 MGHRA, CDR2 YSYEKL.

The rearrangement links TRBV5-4 to TRBJ2-3; 7 positions match TRBD1. CDR1 and CDR2 from the germline V gene are SGHNT and YYREEE (reference sequence). This CDR3 comprises 13 residues. V was pared by 7 bases and J by 0 bases, with 2 bases of the junction left unmatched. CDR3 protein: CASLGQSTDTQYF. CDR3 nucleotides: TGTGCCAGCCTGGGACAGAGCACAGATACGCAGTATTTT.

This clone was seen a single time. The chain recombines TRBV27 with TRBJ1-1, with 8 bases identical to TRBD1. This CDR3 region has 13 residues. J was trimmed by 13 bases and V by 6 bases; bases with no gene match: 13. CDR1 MNHEY and CDR2 SMNVEV come from the germline V gene (reference sequence). The DNA of the CDR3 is TGTGCCAGCAGCCCGGCCGCGACAGGGGTGGGTTTCTTT. Amino acids: CASSPAATGVGFF.

The chain has TRBV7-9 and TRBJ2-1; D perhaps matches TRBD2 (5 bases). Germline values: CDR1 SEHNR, CDR2 FQNEAQ (reference sequence). The CDR3 spans 12 residues. Trimming removed 5 bases at V and 10 bases at J, with 12 bases between. CDR3 sequence reads: CASSALSSEQFF. The CDR3 DNA is TGTGCCAGCAGCGCCCTTTCTAGCGAGCAGTTCTTC.

This clone showed up just a few times. The rearrangement joins TRBV5-1 to TRBJ2-1, with 8 bases fitting TRBD1. Trimming took 4 bases from V and 8 from J; bases not matched to a gene: 8. Germline CDR1 is SGHRS and CDR2 is YFSETQ. This CDR3 contains 14 residues. The CDR3 protein is CASSHRTGWDEQFF. The CDR3 DNA follows: TGCGCCAGCAGCCACCGGACAGGGTGGGATGAGCAGTTCTTC. The complete variable domain, with remaining parts taken from reference TRBV5-1 and TRBJ2-1, reads KAGVTQTPRYLIKTRGQQVTLSCSPISGHRSVSWYQQTPGQGLQFLFEYFSETQRNKGNFPGRFSGRQFSNSRSEMNVSTLELGDSALYLCASSHRTGWDEQFFGPGTRLTVL.

The chain uses TRBV5-6 and TRBJ1-4; D perhaps matches TRBD1 (6 bases). Per germline, CDR1 SGHDT and CDR2 YYEEEE. This CDR3 spans 15 amino acids. Trimming stripped 3 bases from V and 7 bases from J, with 16 bases between. The CDR3 loop reads CASSYSLFRGEKLFF. CDR3 nucleotide sequence: TGTGCCAGCAGCTATAGCTTATTCAGGGGTGAAAAACTGTTTTTT.